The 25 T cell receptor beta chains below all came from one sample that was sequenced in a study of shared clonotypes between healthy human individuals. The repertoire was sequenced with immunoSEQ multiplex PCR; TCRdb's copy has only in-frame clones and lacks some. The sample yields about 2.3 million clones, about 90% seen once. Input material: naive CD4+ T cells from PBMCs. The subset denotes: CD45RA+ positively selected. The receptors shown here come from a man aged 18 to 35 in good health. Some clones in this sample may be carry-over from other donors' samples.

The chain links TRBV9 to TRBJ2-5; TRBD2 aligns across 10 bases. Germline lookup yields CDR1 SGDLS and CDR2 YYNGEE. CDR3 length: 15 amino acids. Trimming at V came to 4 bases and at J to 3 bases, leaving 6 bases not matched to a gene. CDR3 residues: CASSTRAGGEETQYF. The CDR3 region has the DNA TGTGCCAGCAGCACCCGAGCGGGAGGGGAAGAGACCCAGTACTTC. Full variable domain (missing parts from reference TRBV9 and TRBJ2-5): DSGVTQTPKHLITATGQRVTLRCSPRSGDLSVYWYQQSLDQGLQFLIQYYNGEERAKGNILERFSAQQFPDLHSELNLSSLELGDSALYFCASSTRAGGEETQYFGPGTRLLVL.

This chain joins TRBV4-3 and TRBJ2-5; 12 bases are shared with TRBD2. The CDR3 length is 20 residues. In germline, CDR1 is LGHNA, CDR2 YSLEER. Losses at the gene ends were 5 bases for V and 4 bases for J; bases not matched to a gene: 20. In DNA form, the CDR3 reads TGCGCCAGCAGCTACAGCCCCTCTAGCGGGAGGGCGAAGGGGGGAGAGACCCAGTACTTC. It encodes CASSYSPSSGRAKGGETQYF.

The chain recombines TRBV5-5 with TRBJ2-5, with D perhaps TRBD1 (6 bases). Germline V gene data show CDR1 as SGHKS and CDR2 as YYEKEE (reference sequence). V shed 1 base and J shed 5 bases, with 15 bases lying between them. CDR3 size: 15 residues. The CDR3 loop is CASSLYRAGEETQYF. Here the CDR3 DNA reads TGTGCCAGCAGCTTGTACAGGGCAGGGGAGGAGACCCAGTACTTC.

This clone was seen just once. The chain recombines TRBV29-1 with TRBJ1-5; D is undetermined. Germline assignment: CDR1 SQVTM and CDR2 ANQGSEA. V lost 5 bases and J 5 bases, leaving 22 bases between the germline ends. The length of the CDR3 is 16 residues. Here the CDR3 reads CSVLVSDRSRDQPQHF. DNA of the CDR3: TGCAGCGTTTTAGTCTCGGACCGTAGCCGGGATCAGCCCCAGCATTTT.

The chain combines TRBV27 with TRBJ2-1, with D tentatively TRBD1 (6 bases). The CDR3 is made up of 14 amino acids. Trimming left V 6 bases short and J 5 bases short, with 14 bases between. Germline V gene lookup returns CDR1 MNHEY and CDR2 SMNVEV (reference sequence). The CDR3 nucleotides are TGTGCCAGCAGCGCCGAACAGGGAAACAATGAGCAGTTCTTC. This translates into CASSAEQGNNEQFF.

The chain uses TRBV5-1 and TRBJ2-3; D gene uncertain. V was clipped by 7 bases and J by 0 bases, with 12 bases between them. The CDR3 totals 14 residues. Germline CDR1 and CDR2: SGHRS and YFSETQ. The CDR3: CASRSGQSTDTQYF. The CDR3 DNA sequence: TGCGCCAGCCGGTCGGGCCAGAGCACAGATACGCAGTATTTT. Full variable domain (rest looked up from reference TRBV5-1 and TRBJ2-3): KAGVTQTPRYLIKTRGQQVTLSCSPISGHRSVSWYQQTPGQGLQFLFEYFSETQRNKGNFPGRFSGRQFSNSRSEMNVSTLELGDSALYLCASRSGQSTDTQYFGPGTRLTVL.

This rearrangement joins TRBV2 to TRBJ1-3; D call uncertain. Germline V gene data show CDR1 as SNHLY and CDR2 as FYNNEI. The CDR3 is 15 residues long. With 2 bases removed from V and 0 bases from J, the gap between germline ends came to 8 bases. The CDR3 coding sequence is TGTGCCAGCAGTGAACCGGGTTACTCTGGAAACACCATATATTTT. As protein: CASSEPGYSGNTIYF.

The CDR3 reads CASSLLGPSSGNTIYF. The CDR3 DNA reads TGTGCCAGCAGCTTACTGGGGCCGAGCTCTGGAAACACCATATATTTT. This chain uses TRBV7-2 with TRBJ1-3; weak D call: TRBD1 (5 bases). The CDR3 spans 16 residues. Trimming took off 2 bases at V and 0 bases at J, with 11 bases between the two ends. Germline V gene sequence: CDR1 SGHTA, CDR2 FQGNSA.

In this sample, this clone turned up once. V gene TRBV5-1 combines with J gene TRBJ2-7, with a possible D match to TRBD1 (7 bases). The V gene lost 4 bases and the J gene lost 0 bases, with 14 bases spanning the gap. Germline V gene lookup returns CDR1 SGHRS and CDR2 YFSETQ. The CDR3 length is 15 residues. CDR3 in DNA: TGCGCCAGCAGCCGCGGGACAGCGGCCTCCTACGAGCAGTACTTC. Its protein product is CASSRGTAASYEQYF.

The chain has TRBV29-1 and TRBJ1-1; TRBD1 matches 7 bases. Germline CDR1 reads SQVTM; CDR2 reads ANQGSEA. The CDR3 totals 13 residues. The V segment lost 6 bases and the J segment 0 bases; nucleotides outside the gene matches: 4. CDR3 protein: CSVRGQLNTEAFF. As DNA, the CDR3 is TGCAGCGTGCGGGGACAGCTGAACACTGAAGCTTTCTTT.

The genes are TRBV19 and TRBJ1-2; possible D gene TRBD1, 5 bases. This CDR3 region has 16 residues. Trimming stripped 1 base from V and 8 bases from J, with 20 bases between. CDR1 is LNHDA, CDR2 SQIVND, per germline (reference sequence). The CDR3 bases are TGTGCCAGTAGTATAGTCGCGGGCAGGGCGAGAGGCGGCTACACCTTC. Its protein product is CASSIVAGRARGGYTF.

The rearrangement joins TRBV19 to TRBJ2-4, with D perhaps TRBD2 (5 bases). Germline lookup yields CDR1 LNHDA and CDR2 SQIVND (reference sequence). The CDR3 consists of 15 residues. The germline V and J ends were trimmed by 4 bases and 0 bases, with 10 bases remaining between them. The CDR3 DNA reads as TGTGCCAGTAGTAACCCGGGAATAGCCAAAAACATTCAGTACTTC. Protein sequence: CASSNPGIAKNIQYF.

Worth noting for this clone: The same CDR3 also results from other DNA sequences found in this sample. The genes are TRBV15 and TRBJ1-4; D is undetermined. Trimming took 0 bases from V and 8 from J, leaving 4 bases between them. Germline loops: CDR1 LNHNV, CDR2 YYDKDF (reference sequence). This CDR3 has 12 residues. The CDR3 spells CATSRDREKLFF. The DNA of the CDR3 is TGTGCCACCAGCAGAGATCGCGAAAAACTGTTTTTT.

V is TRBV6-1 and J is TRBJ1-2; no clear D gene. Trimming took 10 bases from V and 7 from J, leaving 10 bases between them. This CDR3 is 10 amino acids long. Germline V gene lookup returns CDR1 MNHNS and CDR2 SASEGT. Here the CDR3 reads CATQWTGYTF. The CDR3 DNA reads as TGTGCCACCCAATGGACTGGCTACACCTTC.

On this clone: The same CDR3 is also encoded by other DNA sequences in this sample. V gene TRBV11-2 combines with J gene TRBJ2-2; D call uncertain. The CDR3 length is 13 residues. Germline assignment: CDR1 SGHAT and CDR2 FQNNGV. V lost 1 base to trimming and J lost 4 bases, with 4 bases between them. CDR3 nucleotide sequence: TGTGCCAGCAGCTTAGGAACCACCGGGGAGCTGTTTTTT. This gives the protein CASSLGTTGELFF.

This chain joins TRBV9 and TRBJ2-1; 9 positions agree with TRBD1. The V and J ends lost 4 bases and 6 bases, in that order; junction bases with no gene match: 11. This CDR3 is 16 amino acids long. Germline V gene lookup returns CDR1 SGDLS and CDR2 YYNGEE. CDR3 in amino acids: CASSPQWTGVVNEQFF. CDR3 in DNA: TGTGCCAGCAGCCCCCAATGGACAGGGGTGGTCAATGAGCAGTTCTTC.

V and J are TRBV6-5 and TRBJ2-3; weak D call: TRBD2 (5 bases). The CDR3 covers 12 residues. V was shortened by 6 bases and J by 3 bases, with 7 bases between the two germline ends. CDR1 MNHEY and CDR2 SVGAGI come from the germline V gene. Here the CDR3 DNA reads TGTGCCAGCAGACTAGGGACAGATACGCAGTATTTT. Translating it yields CASRLGTDTQYF.

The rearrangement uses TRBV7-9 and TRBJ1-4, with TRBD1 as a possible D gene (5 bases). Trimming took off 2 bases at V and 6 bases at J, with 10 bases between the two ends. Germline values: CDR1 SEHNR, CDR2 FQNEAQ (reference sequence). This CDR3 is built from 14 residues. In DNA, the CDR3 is TGTGCCAGCAGCTTACAGGGAGGGGATGAAAAACTGTTTTTT. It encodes CASSLQGGDEKLFF.

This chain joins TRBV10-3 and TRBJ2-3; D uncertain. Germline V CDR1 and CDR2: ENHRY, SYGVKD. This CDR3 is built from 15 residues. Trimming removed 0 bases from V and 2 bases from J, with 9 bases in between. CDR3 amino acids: CAISESGRVTDTQYF. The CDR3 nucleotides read TGTGCCATCAGTGAGTCTGGAAGGGTCACAGATACGCAGTATTTT.

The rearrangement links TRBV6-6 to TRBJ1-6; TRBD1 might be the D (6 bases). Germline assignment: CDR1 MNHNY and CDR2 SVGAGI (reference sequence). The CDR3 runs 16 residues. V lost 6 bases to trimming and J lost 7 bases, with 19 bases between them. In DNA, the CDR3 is TGTGCCAGCAGGAGAGAGGGGTCTGACAGGAATTCACCCCTCCACTTT. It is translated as CASRREGSDRNSPLHF.

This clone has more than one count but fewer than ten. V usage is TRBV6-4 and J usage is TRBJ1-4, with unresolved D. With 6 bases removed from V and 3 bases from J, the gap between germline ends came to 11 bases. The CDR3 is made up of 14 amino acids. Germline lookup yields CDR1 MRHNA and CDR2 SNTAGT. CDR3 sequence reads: CASRPDSANEKLFF. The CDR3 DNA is TGTGCCAGCAGACCCGACTCGGCTAATGAAAAACTGTTTTTT.

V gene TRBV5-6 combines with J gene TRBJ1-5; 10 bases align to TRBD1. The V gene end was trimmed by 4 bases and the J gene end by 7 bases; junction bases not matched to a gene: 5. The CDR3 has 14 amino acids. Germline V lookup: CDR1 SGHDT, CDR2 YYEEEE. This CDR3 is CASSGGTGEQPQHF. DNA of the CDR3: TGTGCCAGCAGCGGTGGGACAGGGGAGCAGCCCCAGCATTTT.

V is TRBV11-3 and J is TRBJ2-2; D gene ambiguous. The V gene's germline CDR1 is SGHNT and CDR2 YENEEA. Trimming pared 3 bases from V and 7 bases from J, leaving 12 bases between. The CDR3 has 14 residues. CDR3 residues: CASSLTLSSGELFF. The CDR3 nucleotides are TGTGCCAGCAGCTTGACTCTGTCTAGCGGGGAGCTGTTTTTT. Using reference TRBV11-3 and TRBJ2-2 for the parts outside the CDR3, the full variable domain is EAGVVQSPRYKIIEKKQPVAFWCNPISGHNTLYWYLQNLGQGPELLIRYENEEAVDDSQLPKDRFSAERLKGVDSTLKIQPAELGDSAVYLCASSLTLSSGELFFGEGSRLTVL.

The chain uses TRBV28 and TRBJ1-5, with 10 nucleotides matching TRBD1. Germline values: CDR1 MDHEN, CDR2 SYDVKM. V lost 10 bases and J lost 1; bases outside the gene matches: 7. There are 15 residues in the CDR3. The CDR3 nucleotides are TGTGCCACCGGGACAGGGGCCCTGAGCAATCAGCCCCAGCATTTT. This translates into CATGTGALSNQPQHF.

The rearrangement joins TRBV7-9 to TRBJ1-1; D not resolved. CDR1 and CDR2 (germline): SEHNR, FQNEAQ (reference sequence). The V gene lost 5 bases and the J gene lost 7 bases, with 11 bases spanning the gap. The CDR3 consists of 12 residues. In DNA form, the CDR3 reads TGTGCCAGCAGCCGCGAGGAAAATGAAGCTTTCTTT. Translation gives CASSREENEAFF.